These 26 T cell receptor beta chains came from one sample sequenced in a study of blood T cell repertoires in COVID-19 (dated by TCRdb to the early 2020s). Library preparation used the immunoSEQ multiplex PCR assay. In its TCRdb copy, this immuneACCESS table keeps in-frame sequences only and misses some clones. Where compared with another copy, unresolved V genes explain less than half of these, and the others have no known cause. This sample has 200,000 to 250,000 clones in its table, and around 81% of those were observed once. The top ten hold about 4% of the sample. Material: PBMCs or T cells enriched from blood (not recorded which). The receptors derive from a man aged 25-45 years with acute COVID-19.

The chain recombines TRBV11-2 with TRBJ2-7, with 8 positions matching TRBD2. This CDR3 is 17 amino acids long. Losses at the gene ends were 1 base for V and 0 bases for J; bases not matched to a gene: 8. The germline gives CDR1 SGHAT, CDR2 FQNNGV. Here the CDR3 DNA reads TGTGCCAGCAGCTTAGGCGAGGCGGGACTAGGCTCCTACGAGCAGTACTTC. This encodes CASSLGEAGLGSYEQYF.

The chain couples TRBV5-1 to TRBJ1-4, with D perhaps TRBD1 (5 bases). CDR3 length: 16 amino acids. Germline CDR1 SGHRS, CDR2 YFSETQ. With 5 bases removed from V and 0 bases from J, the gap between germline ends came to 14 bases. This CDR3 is CASRGIGEATNEKLFF. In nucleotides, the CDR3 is TGCGCCAGCAGAGGGATAGGGGAAGCAACTAATGAAAAACTGTTTTTT.

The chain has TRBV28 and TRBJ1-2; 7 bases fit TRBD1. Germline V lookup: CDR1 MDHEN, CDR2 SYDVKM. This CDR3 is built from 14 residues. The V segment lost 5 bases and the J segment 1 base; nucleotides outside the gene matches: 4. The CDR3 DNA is TGTGCCAGCAGTCCGGGACAGTATAACTATGGCTACACCTTC. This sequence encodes CASSPGQYNYGYTF.

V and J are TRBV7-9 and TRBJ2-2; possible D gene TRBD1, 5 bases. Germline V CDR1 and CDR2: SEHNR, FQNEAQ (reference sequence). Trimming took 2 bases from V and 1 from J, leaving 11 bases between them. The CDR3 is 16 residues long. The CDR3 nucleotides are TGTGCCAGCAGCTTAAGGCTGGACAAGAACACCGGGGAGCTGTTTTTT. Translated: CASSLRLDKNTGELFF.

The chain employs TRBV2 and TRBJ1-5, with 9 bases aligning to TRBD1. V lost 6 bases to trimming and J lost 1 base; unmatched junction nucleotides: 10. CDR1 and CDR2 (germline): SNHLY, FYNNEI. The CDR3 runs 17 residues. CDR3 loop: CASSLDRGERSNQPQHF. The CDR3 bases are TGTGCCAGCAGCCTGGACAGGGGTGAACGGAGCAATCAGCCCCAGCATTTT. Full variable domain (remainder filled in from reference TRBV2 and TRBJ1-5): EPEVTQTPSHQVTQMGQEVILRCVPISNHLYFYWYRQILGQKVEFLVSFYNNEISEKSEIFDDQFSVERPDGSNFTLKIRSTKLEDSAMYFCASSLDRGERSNQPQHFGDGTRLSIL.

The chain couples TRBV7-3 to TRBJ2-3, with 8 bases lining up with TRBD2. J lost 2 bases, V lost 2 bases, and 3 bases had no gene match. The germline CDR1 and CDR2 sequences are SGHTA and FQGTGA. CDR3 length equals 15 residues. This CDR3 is CASSLVGGATDTQYF. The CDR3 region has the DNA TGTGCCAGCAGCTTAGTCGGGGGGGCCACAGATACGCAGTATTTT. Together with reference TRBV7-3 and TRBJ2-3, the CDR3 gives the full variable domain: GAGVSQTPSNKVTEKGKYVELRCDPISGHTALYWYRQSLGQGPEFLIYFQGTGAADDSGLPNDRFFAVRPEGSVSTLKIQRTERGDSAVYLCASSLVGGATDTQYFGPGTRLTVL.

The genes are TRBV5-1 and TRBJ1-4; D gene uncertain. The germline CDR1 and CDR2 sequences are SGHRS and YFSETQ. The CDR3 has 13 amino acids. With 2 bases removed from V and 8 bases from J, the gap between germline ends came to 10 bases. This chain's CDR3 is CASSFDLREKLFF. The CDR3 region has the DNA TGCGCCAGCAGCTTTGATTTGAGGGAAAAACTGTTTTTT.

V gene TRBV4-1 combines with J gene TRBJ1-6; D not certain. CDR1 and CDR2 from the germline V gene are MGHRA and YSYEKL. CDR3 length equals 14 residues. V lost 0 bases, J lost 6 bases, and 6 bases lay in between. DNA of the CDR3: TGCGCCAGCAGCCAAGATCGAGCTAATTCACCCCTCCACTTT. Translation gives CASSQDRANSPLHF.

The CDR3: CASSPLGTVQETQYF. In nucleotides, the CDR3 is TGTGCCAGCAGCCCCTTAGGGACTGTCCAAGAGACCCAGTACTTC. This chain joins TRBV7-9 and TRBJ2-5, with a weak D call TRBD2 (6 bases). Germline V gives CDR1 SEHNR, CDR2 FQNEAQ (reference sequence). CDR3 size: 15 residues. V was cut by 5 bases and J by 1 base, with 14 bases left in between.

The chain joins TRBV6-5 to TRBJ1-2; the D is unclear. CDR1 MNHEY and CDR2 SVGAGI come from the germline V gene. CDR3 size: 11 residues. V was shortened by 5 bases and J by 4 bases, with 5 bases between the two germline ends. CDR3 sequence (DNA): TGTGCCAGCAGTACAATCTATGGCTACACCTTC. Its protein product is CASSTIYGYTF.

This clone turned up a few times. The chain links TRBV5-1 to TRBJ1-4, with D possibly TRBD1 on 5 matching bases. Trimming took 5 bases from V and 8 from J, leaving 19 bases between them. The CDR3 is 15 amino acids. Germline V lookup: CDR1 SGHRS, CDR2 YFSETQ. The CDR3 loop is CASRGGTHQGEKLFF. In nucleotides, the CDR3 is TGCGCCAGCAGGGGCGGGACTCATCAAGGGGAAAAACTGTTTTTT.

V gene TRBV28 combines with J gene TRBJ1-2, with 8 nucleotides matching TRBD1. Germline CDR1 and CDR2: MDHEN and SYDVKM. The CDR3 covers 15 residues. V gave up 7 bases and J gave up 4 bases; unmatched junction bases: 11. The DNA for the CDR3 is TGTGCCAGCAATTCGGCCAGGGGGCTAAGCTATGGCTACACCTTC. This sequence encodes CASNSARGLSYGYTF.

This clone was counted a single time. CDR3 DNA: TGCGCCAGCAGCCGCTCGGAGACCTTCGGAGCTTTCTTT. Protein sequence: CASSRSETFGAFF. V usage is TRBV4-1 and J usage is TRBJ1-1; no definite D call. Trimming pared 4 bases from V and 10 bases from J, leaving 16 bases between. The CDR3 is 13 amino acids. The germline CDR1 and CDR2 sequences are MGHRA and YSYEKL.

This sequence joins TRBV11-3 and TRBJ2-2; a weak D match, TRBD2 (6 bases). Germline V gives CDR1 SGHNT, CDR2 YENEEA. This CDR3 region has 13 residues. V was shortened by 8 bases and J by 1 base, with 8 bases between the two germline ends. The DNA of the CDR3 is TGTGCCAGCGGGACTTTGAACACCGGGGAGCTGTTTTTT. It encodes CASGTLNTGELFF.

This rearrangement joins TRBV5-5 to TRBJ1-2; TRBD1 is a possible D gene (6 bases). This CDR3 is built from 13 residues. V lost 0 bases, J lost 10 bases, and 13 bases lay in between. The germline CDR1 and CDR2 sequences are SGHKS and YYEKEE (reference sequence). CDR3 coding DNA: TGTGCCAGCAGCTTGGACAGGGTGGTTGACTACACCTTC. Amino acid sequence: CASSLDRVVDYTF.

The DNA for the CDR3 is TGTGCCAGCAGTTTTACGGGCAGGGAAACAGATACGCAGTATTTT. This codes for CASSFTGRETDTQYF. This chain links TRBV28 with TRBJ2-3, with D perhaps matching TRBD1 (5 bases). Germline values: CDR1 MDHEN, CDR2 SYDVKM. The CDR3 spans 15 residues. Trimming pared 3 bases from V and 3 bases from J, leaving 13 bases between.

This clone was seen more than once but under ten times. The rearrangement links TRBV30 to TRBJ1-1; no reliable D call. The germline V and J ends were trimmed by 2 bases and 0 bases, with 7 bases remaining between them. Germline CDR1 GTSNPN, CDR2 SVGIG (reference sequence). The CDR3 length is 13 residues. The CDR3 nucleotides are TGTGCCTGGAGTCCCAATTTGAACACTGAAGCTTTCTTT. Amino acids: CAWSPNLNTEAFF.

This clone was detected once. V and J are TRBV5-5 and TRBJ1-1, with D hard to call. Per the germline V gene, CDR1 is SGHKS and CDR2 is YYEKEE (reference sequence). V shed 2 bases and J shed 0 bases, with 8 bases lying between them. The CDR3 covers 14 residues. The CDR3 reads CASSFGRMNTEAFF. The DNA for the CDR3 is TGTGCCAGCAGCTTCGGGAGAATGAACACTGAAGCTTTCTTT.

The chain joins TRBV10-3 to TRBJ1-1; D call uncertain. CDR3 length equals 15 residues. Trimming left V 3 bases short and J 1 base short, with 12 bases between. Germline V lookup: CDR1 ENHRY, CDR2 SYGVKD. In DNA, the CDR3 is TGTGCCATCAGTGAATCGGGGTTAGGGAACACTGAAGCTTTCTTT. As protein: CAISESGLGNTEAFF.

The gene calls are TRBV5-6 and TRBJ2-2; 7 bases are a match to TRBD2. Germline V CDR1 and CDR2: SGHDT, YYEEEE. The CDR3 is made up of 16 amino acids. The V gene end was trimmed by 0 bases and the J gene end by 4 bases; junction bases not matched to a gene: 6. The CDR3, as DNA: TGTGCCAGCAGCTTGGTTGGCGGGGGAGTCACCGGGGAGCTGTTTTTT. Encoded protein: CASSLVGGGVTGELFF.

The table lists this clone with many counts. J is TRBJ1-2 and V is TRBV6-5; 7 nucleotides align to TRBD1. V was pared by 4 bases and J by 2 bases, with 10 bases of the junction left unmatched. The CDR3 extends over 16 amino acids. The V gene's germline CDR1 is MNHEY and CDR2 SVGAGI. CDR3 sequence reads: CASSFTRTGGNYGYTF. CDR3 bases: TGTGCCAGCAGTTTTACCCGGACAGGAGGGAACTATGGCTACACCTTC.

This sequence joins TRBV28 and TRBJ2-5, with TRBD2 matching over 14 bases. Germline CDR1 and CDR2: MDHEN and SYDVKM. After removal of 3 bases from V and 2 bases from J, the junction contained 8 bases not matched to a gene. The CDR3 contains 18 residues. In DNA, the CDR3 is TGTGCCAGCAGTTTGGGACTAGCGGGGGTAATAACTCAAGAGACCCAGTACTTC. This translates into CASSLGLAGVITQETQYF.

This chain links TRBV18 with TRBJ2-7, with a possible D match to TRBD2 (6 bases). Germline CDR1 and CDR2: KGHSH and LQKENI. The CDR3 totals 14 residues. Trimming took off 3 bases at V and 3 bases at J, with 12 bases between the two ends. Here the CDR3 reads CASSPGGSYYEQYF. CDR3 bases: TGTGCCAGCTCACCCGGAGGGAGCTACTACGAGCAGTACTTC.

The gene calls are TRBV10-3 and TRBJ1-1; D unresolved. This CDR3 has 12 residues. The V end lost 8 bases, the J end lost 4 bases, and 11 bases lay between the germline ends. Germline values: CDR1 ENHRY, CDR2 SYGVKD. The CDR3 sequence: CAISAVGTEAFF. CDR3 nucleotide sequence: TGTGCCATCTCGGCGGTGGGCACTGAAGCTTTCTTT.

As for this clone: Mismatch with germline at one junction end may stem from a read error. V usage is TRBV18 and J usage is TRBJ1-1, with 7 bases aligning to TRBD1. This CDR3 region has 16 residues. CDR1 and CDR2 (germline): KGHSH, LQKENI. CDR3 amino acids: CASSPLSGGPNTEAFF. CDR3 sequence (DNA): TGTGCTAGCTCACCGTTGTCAGGGGGGCCGAACACTGAAGCTTTCTTT. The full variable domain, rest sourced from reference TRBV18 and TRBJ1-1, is NAGVMQNPRHLVRRRGQEARLRCSPMKGHSHVYWYRQLPEEGLKFMVYLQKENIIDESGMPKERFSAEFPKEGPSILRIQQVVRGDSAAYFCASSPLSGGPNTEAFFGQGTRLTVV.

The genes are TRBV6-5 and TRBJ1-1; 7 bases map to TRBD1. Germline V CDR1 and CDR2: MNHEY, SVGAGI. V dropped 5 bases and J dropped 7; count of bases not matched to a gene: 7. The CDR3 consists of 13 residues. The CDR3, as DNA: TGTGCCAGCAGTCCCACCAGGGACAGTGAAGCTTTCTTT. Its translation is CASSPTRDSEAFF.